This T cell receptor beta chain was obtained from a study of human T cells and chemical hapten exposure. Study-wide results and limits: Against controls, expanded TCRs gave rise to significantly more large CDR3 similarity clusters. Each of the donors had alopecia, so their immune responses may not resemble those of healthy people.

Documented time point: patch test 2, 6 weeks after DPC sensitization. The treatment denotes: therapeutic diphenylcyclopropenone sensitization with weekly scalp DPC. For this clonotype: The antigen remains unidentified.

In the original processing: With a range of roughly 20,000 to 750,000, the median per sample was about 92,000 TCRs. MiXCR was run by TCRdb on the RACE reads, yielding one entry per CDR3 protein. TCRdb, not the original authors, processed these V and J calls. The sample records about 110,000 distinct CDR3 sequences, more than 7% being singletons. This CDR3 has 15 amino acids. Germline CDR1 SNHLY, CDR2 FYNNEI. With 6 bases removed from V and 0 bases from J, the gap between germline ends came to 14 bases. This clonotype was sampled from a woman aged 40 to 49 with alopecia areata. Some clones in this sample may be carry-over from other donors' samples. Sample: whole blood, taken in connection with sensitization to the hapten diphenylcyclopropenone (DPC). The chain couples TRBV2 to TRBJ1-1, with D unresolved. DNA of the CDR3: TGTGCCAGCAGAAAGGAGCACCACATGAACACTGAAGCTTTCTTT. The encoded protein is CASRKEHHMNTEAFF.